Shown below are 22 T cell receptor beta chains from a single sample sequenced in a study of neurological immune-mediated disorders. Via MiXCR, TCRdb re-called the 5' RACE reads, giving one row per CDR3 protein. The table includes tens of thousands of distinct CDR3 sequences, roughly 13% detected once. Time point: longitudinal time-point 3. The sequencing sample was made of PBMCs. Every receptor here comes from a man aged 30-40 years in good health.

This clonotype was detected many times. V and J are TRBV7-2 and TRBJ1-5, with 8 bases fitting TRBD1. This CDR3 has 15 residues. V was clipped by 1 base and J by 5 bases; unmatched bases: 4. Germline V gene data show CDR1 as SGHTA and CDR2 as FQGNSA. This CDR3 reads CASSLVTGGDQPQHF. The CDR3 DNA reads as TGTGCCAGCAGCTTAGTTACAGGGGGGGATCAGCCCCAGCATTTT.

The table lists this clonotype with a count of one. Here the CDR3 DNA reads TGCAGTGCTAGTCGAGGGGAAGGCGATACGCAGTATTTT. As protein: CSASRGEGDTQYF. The V and J genes are TRBV20-1 and TRBJ2-3, with D perhaps TRBD1 or TRBD2 (5 bases each). The CDR3 sequence is 13 residues long. Germline values: CDR1 DFQATT, CDR2 SNEGSKA (reference sequence). Trimming shortened V by 3 bases and J by 6 bases, and 13 bases separated the two germline ends.

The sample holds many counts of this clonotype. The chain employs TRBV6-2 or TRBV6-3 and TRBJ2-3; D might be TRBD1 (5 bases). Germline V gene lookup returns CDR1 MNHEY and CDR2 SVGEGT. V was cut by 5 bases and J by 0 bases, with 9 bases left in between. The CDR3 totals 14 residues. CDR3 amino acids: CASSTDTSTDTQYF. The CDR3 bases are TGTGCCAGCAGTACGGACACCAGCACAGATACGCAGTATTTT.

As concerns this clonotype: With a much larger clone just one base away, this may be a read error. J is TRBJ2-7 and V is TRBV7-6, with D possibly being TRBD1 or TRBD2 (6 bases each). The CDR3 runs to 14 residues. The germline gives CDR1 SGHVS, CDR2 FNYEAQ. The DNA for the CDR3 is TGTGCCAGCAGCTTAGCTGCCGGGGGCGCCGAGCGGTACTTC. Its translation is CASSLAAGGAERYF.

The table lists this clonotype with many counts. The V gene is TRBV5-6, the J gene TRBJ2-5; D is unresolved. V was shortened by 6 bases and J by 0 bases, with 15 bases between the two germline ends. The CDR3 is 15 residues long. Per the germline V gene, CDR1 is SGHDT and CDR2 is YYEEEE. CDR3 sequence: CASMSRFGYQETQYF. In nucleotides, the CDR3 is TGTGCCAGCATGTCGCGTTTTGGCTACCAAGAGACCCAGTACTTC. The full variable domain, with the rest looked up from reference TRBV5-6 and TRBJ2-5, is DAGVTQSPTHLIKTRGQQVTLRCSPKSGHDTVSWYQQALGQGPQFIFQYYEEEERQRGNFPDRFSGHQFPNYSSELNVNALLLGDSALYLCASMSRFGYQETQYFGPGTRLLVL.

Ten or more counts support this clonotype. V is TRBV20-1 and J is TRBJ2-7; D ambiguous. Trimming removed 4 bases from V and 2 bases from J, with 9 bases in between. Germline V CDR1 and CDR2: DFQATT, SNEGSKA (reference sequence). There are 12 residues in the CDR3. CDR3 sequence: CSAIESPYEQYF. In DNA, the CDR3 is TGCAGTGCTATTGAGAGCCCCTACGAGCAGTACTTC.

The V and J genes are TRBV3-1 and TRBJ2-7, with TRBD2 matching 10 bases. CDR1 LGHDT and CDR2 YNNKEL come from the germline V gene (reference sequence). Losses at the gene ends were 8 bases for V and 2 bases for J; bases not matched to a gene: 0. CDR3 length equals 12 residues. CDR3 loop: CASGLAAYEQYF. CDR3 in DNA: TGTGCCAGCGGACTAGCGGCCTACGAGCAGTACTTC.

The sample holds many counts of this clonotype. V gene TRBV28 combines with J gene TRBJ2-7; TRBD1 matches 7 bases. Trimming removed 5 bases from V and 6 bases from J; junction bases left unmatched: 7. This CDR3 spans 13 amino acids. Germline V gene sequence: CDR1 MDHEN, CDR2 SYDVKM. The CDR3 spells CASSPPGTVEQYF. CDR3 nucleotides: TGTGCCAGCAGTCCCCCCGGGACAGTCGAGCAGTACTTC. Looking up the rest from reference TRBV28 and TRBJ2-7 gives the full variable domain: DVKVTQSSRYLVKRTGEKVFLECVQDMDHENMFWYRQDPGLGLRLIYFSYDVKMKEKGDIPEGYSVSREKKERFSLILESASTNQTSMYLCASSPPGTVEQYFGPGTRLTVT.

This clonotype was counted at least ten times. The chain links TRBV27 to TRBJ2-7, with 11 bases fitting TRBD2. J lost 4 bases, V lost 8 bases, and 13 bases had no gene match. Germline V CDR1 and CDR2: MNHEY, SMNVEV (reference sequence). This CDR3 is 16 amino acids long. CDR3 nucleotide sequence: TGTGCCAGCCAGGGGGGCCCGGGACTAGCGGTTTACGAGCAGTACTTC. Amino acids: CASQGGPGLAVYEQYF.

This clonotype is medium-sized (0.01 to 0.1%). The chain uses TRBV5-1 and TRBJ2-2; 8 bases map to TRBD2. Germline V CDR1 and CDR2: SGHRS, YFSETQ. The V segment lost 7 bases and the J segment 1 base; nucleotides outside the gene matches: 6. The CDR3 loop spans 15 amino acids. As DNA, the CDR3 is TGCGCCAGCTCACGGGGGGGACAGAACACCGGGGAGCTGTTTTTT. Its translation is CASSRGGQNTGELFF. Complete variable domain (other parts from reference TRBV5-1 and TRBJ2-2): KAGVTQTPRYLIKTRGQQVTLSCSPISGHRSVSWYQQTPGQGLQFLFEYFSETQRNKGNFPGRFSGRQFSNSRSEMNVSTLELGDSALYLCASSRGGQNTGELFFGEGSRLTVL.

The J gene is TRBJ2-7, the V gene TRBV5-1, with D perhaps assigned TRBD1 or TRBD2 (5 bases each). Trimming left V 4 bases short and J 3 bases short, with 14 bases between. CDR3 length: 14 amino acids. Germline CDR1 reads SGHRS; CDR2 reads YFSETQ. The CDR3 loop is CASSIRDGYYEQYF. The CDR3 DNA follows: TGCGCCAGCAGCATCCGGGACGGTTACTACGAGCAGTACTTC.

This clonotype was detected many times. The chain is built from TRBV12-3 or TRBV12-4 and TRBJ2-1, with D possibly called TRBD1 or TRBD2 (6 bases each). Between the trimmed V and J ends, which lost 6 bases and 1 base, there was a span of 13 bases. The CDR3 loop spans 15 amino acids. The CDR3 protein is CASRRTGRSYNEQFF. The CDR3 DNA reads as TGTGCCAGCAGGCGAACAGGGAGGTCCTACAATGAGCAGTTCTTC.

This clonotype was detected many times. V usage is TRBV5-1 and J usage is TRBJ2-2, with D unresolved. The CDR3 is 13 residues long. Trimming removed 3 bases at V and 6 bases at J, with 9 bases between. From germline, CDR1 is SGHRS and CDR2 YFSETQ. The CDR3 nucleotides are TGCGCCAGCAGCTCCGTACTTTCCGGGGAGCTGTTTTTT. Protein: CASSSVLSGELFF.

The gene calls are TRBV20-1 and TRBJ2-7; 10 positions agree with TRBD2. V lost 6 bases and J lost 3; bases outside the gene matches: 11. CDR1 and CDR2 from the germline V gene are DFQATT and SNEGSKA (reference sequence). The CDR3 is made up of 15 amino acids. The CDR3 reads CSANPGTSVNYEQYF. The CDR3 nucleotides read TGCAGTGCAAATCCCGGGACTAGCGTTAACTACGAGCAGTACTTC.

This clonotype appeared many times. In DNA, the CDR3 is TGCAGTGCTAGGGGGGGAACAACGGAAAACACCATATATTTT. It specifies CSARGGTTENTIYF. The V call is TRBV20-1, the J call TRBJ1-3, with D possibly being TRBD1 (5 bases). The CDR3 extends over 14 amino acids. V was trimmed by 3 bases and J by 6 bases, leaving 15 bases between them. Germline CDR1 is DFQATT and CDR2 is SNEGSKA (reference sequence).

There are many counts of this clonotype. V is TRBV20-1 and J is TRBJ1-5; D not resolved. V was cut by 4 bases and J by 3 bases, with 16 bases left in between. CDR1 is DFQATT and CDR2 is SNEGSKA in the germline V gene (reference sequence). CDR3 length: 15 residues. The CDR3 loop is CSAIWAVGPNQPQHF. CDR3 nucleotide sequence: TGCAGTGCTATTTGGGCAGTTGGCCCCAATCAGCCCCAGCATTTT.

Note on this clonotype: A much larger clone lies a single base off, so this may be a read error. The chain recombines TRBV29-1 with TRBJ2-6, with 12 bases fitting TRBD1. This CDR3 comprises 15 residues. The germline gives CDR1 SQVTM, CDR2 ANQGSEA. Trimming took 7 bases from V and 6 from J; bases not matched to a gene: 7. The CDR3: CSAGTGGVVANVLTF. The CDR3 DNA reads TGCAGCGCCGGGACAGGGGGCGTTGTGGCCAACGTCCTGACTTTC. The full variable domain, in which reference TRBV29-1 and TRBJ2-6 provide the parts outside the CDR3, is SAVISQKPSRDICQRGTSLTIQCQVDSQVTMMFWYRQQPGQSLTLIATANQGSEATYESGFVIDKFPISRPNLTFSTLTVSNMSPEDSSIYLCSAGTGGVVANVLTFGAGSRLTVL.

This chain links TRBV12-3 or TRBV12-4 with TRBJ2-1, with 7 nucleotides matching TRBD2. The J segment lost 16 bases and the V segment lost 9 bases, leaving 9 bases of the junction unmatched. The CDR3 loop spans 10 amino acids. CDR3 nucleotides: TGTGCCAGTCGGGACTACCGTTTTTTCTTC. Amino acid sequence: CASRDYRFFF.

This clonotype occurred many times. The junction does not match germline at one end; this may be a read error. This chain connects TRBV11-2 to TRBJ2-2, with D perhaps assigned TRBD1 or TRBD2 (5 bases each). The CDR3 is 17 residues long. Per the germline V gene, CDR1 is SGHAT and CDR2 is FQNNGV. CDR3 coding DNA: TGTGCCAGCAGCTTAGCCCCAGGGAGCGGTAACATCGGGGAGCTGTTTTTT. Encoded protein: CASSLAPGSGNIGELFF.

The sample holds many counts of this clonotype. The CDR3 here is CASSLYGTSGTLTGELFF. The CDR3 DNA sequence: TGTGCCAGCAGTTTATATGGGACTAGCGGGACCCTCACCGGGGAGCTGTTTTTT. The V gene is TRBV12-3 or TRBV12-4, the J gene TRBJ2-2; 13 bases match TRBD2. V shed 2 bases, J shed 4 bases, and the junction held 7 bases outside the gene matches. This CDR3 is built from 18 residues.

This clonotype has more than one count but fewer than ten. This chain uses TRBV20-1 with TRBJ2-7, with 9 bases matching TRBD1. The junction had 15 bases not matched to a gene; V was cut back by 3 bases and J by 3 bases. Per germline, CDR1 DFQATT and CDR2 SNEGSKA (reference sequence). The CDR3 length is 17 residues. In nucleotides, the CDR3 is TGCAGTGCTAGTCCGGGACAGGGAATAGGGTTAGGCTACGAGCAGTACTTC. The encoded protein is CSASPGQGIGLGYEQYF.

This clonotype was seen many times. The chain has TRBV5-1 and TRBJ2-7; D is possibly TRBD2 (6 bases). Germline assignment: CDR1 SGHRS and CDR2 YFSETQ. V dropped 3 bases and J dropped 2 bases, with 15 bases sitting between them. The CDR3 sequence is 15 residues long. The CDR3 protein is CASSSRASATYEQYF. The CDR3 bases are TGCGCCAGCAGCTCCCGGGCTAGCGCCACCTACGAGCAGTACTTC.